The 28 T cell receptor beta chains in this list originate from one sample, sequenced in a study of T cells in Graves' hyperthyroidism and ophthalmopathy. Researchers took RNA transcripts and amplified the TCR beta CDR3 regions from them. A set of HTBI primers served as the primers for a first-round RT-PCR of the TCR CDR3. TCRdb used MiXCR to reprocess the multiplex PCR reads, holding one entry per CDR3 protein. The profile shows under 350,000 distinct CDR3 sequences, over 15% of them singletons. The sequenced material came from blood. The receptors were sampled from an older woman with Graves' ophthalmopathy.

This clonotype was seen repeatedly, ten times or more. The chain employs TRBV7-9 and TRBJ2-5, with 8 bases aligning to TRBD1. CDR1 SEHNR and CDR2 FQNEAQ come from the germline V gene (reference sequence). The CDR3 runs 17 residues. The junction had 19 bases not matched to a gene; V was cut back by 11 bases and J by 2 bases. The CDR3 DNA reads TGTGCCGTTAAACCACTCAGTCGGACAGGGCTTCAAGAGACCCAGTACTTC. Translation gives CAVKPLSRTGLQETQYF.

This clonotype was seen repeatedly, ten times or more. The chain is built from TRBV11-2 and TRBJ1-3; weak D call: TRBD1 (6 bases). Germline V CDR1 and CDR2: SGHAT, FQNNGV. V dropped 6 bases and J dropped 4 bases, with 10 bases sitting between them. The CDR3 is made up of 13 amino acids. The CDR3 spells CASRGTSGNTIYF. CDR3 DNA: TGTGCCAGCAGGGGGACAAGCGGAAACACCATATATTTT.

The rearrangement uses TRBV5-1 and TRBJ2-5; 7 bases align to TRBD2. The trim removed 0 bases at V and 4 bases at J, leaving 15 bases unmatched. Looked up from germline, CDR1 is SGHRS and CDR2 is YFSETQ. The CDR3 is 18 residues long. CDR3 sequence (DNA): TGCGCCAGCAGCTTGGGGGCCTCCGGGGTGGCGGGAGTAGAGACCCAGTACTTC. Its protein is CASSLGASGVAGVETQYF.

This chain connects TRBV5-1 to TRBJ1-1; unclear D gene. The CDR3 loop spans 15 amino acids. Deletions cut 0 bases from V and 0 bases from J, with 9 bases between. Germline V gene lookup returns CDR1 SGHRS and CDR2 YFSETQ. In DNA form, the CDR3 reads TGCGCCAGCAGCTTGGCCGCAGCATTGAACACTGAAGCTTTCTTT. It is translated as CASSLAAALNTEAFF.

In this sample, this clonotype turned up many times. In DNA form, the CDR3 reads TGTGCCAGCAGCCAAGACAGGTTTAACACTGAAGCTTTCTTT. It codes for CASSQDRFNTEAFF. The chain has TRBV3-1 and TRBJ1-1; D ambiguous. V was cut by 0 bases and J by 2 bases, with 7 bases left in between. Per the germline V gene, CDR1 is LGHDT and CDR2 is YNNKEL (reference sequence). The CDR3 is made up of 14 amino acids.

This clonotype was recorded at least ten times. This chain connects TRBV2 to TRBJ1-2; D might be TRBD1 (6 bases). Per the germline V gene, CDR1 is SNHLY and CDR2 is FYNNEI. This CDR3 comprises 13 residues. The V and J ends lost 5 bases and 4 bases respectively, with 11 bases between them. The CDR3 DNA follows: TGTGCCAGCAGTTACAGGGAGGGCTATGGCTACACCTTC. This translates into CASSYREGYGYTF.

This clonotype has just a few counts. The J gene is TRBJ2-1, the V gene TRBV20-1, with D unclear. CDR1 is DFQATT and CDR2 is SNEGSKA in the germline V gene (reference sequence). The CDR3 is 13 amino acids. V lost 6 bases and J 6 bases, leaving 15 bases between the germline ends. Here the CDR3 reads CSAKNQPRNEQFF. Here the CDR3 DNA reads TGCAGTGCCAAGAATCAGCCTCGCAATGAGCAGTTCTTC.

This clonotype has ten or more counts. This chain joins TRBV28 and TRBJ1-1, with TRBD1 as a possible D gene (6 bases). Germline-derived CDR1 and CDR2 are MDHEN and SYDVKM. CDR3 length equals 14 residues. Trimming cost V 2 bases and J 4 bases, with 11 bases left between them. This CDR3 is CASSLTGIITEAFF. CDR3 DNA sequence: TGTGCCAGCAGTTTAACAGGGATAATCACTGAAGCTTTCTTT.

This clonotype was seen at least ten times. The genes are TRBV7-8 and TRBJ1-6; possibly TRBD1 for D (5 bases). Trimming shortened V by 0 bases and J by 10 bases, and 10 bases separated the two germline ends. There are 14 residues in the CDR3. Germline CDR1 and CDR2: SGHVS and FQNEAQ. The CDR3 DNA reads as TGTGCCAGCAGCTTAGCAGGGGTTGGCTCACCCCTCCACTTT. Amino acid sequence: CASSLAGVGSPLHF. Filled out from reference TRBV7-8 and TRBJ1-6, the complete variable domain reads GAGVSQSPRYKVAKRGQDVALRCDPISGHVSLFWYQQALGQGPEFLTYFQNEAQLDKSGLPSDRFFAERPEGSVSTLKIQRTQQEDSAVYLCASSLAGVGSPLHFGNGTRLTVT.

The table lists this clonotype with many counts. Relative to the germline gene, one junction end is altered; a read error may explain this. The chain is built from TRBV20-1 and TRBJ1-1; TRBD1 might be the D (5 bases). This CDR3 has 13 amino acids. Germline V gene lookup returns CDR1 DFQATT and CDR2 SNEGSKA (reference sequence). CDR3 bases: TGCAGTGCTGGAGACAGCATGAACACTGAAGCTTTCTTT. Amino acids: CSAGDSMNTEAFF.

This clonotype was counted many times. The chain is built from TRBV5-1 and TRBJ2-1; possibly TRBD2 for D (7 bases). Trimming removed 3 bases at V and 10 bases at J, with 17 bases between. Looked up from germline, CDR1 is SGHRS and CDR2 is YFSETQ. This CDR3 contains 14 residues. This chain's CDR3 is CASSSMGGAREQFF. As DNA, the CDR3 is TGCGCCAGCAGCTCGATGGGGGGGGCAAGGGAGCAGTTCTTC.

This clonotype was observed a few times. The CDR3 loop is CASNIGGQGWNSPLHF. The DNA for the CDR3 is TGTGCCAGCAACATAGGGGGACAGGGGTGGAATTCACCCCTCCACTTT. V is TRBV25-1 and J is TRBJ1-6; the match to TRBD1 covers 10 bases. CDR3 size: 16 residues. Trimming took 7 bases from V and 7 from J; bases not matched to a gene: 10. CDR1 MGHDK and CDR2 SYGVNS come from the germline V gene.

This clonotype was counted many times. The rearrangement joins TRBV18 to TRBJ1-5; TRBD1 agrees at 7 bases. This CDR3 region has 14 residues. V was clipped by 4 bases and J by 5 bases; unmatched bases: 5. Germline V gene sequence: CDR1 KGHSH, CDR2 LQKENI. As DNA, the CDR3 is TGTGCCAGCTCACTGGAGGGGGCGGATCAGCCCCAGCATTTT. It yields the protein CASSLEGADQPQHF.

There are a few counts of this clonotype. The rearrangement uses TRBV4-2 and TRBJ1-1; D unresolved. This CDR3 has 14 amino acids. The germline CDR1 and CDR2 sequences are LGHNA and YNFKEQ. V shed 2 bases and J shed 5 bases, with 12 bases lying between them. CDR3 sequence reads: CASSQNEGRTEAFF. CDR3 in DNA: TGTGCCAGCAGCCAAAATGAGGGCCGAACTGAAGCTTTCTTT.

The chain is built from TRBV6-2 or TRBV6-3 and TRBJ1-6; tentatively, D is TRBD1 (5 bases). CDR1 and CDR2 (germline): MNHEY, SVGEGT. This CDR3 spans 19 amino acids. V was cut by 1 base and J by 1 base, with 17 bases left in between. CDR3: CASSYYPRALWSYNSPLHF. The CDR3 region has the DNA TGTGCCAGCAGTTACTATCCCAGGGCCCTTTGGTCCTATAATTCACCCCTCCACTTT.

On this clonotype itself: A much more abundant neighbour one base away suggests this may be a read error. The chain employs TRBV6-1 and TRBJ2-1, with D maybe TRBD1 (5 bases). CDR1 and CDR2 from the germline V gene are MNHNS and SASEGT. V lost 2 bases, J lost 3 bases, and 8 bases lay in between. CDR3 length equals 14 residues. The CDR3 DNA is TGTGCCAGCAGTGAATCAGGGTACTACAATGAGCAGTTCTTC. Amino acids: CASSESGYYNEQFF.

In this sample, this clonotype turned up many times. V is TRBV19 and J is TRBJ1-1; a weak D match, TRBD1 (6 bases). The CDR3 contains 16 residues. V lost 3 bases, J lost 7 bases, and 21 bases lay in between. Per germline, CDR1 LNHDA and CDR2 SQIVND (reference sequence). The CDR3 DNA follows: TGTGCCAGTAGTATCGGTGGCGGGGGCAGGGCAAATGAAGCTTTCTTT. Protein sequence: CASSIGGGGRANEAFF.

There are many counts of this clonotype. The CDR3 loop reads CASSPGVQETQYF. CDR3 DNA: TGTGCCAGCAGCCCCGGGGTCCAAGAGACCCAGTACTTC. The genes are TRBV7-2 and TRBJ2-5; a weak D match, TRBD2 (5 bases). V shed 5 bases and J shed 1 base, with 8 bases lying between them. CDR1 is SGHTA and CDR2 is FQGNSA in the germline V gene. The CDR3 totals 13 residues.

The gene calls are TRBV24-1 and TRBJ2-2; perhaps D is TRBD1 or TRBD2 (6 bases each). This CDR3 region has 13 residues. The germline CDR1 and CDR2 sequences are KGHDR and SFDVKD. V shed 6 bases and J shed 6 bases, with 10 bases lying between them. The CDR3 here is CATSLGGSGELFF. CDR3 bases: TGTGCCACCAGTTTGGGGGGCTCCGGGGAGCTGTTTTTT.

The chain has TRBV9 and TRBJ2-1; no reliable D call. V dropped 0 bases and J dropped 0 bases, with 7 bases sitting between them. This CDR3 is built from 15 residues. CDR1 is SGDLS and CDR2 is YYNGEE in the germline V gene. CDR3 sequence (DNA): TGTGCCAGCAGCGTAGGGCAGAGCTCCTACAATGAGCAGTTCTTC. Amino acid sequence: CASSVGQSSYNEQFF.

This clonotype was observed a few times. This chain joins TRBV28 and TRBJ2-2; possibly TRBD1 for D (6 bases). This CDR3 contains 17 residues. The germline V gene encodes CDR1 MDHEN and CDR2 SYDVKM. V shed 5 bases and J shed 1 base, with 17 bases lying between them. CDR3 in DNA: TGTGCCAGCAGTACCTCCGCCGGGACAAAGAACACCGGGGAGCTGTTTTTT. Amino acids: CASSTSAGTKNTGELFF. The variable domain in full, completed from reference TRBV28 and TRBJ2-2, reads DVKVTQSSRYLVKRTGEKVFLECVQDMDHENMFWYRQDPGLGLRLIYFSYDVKMKEKGDIPEGYSVSREKKERFSLILESASTNQTSMYLCASSTSAGTKNTGELFFGEGSRLTVL.

This clonotype has just one count. A read error may explain this, as a much larger clone is one base away. This chain uses TRBV2 with TRBJ1-6; no reliable D call. Germline V lookup: CDR1 SNHLY, CDR2 FYNNEI. V was trimmed by 4 bases and J by 9 bases, leaving 13 bases between them. The CDR3 has 14 amino acids. CDR3 amino acids: CASSAAASSSPLHF. CDR3 coding DNA: TGTGCCAGCAGTGCGGCAGCTTCTAGTTCACCCCTCCACTTT.

This clonotype was counted ten times or more. The chain recombines TRBV7-2 with TRBJ1-6; tentatively, D is TRBD1 (5 bases). This CDR3 region has 15 residues. Germline V gene data show CDR1 as SGHTA and CDR2 as FQGNSA. Deletions cut 5 bases from V and 5 bases from J, with 13 bases between. CDR3 sequence (DNA): TGTGCCAGCAGCGTCAGGGTTTACGATAATTCACCCCTCCACTTT. This translates into CASSVRVYDNSPLHF.

The count of this clonotype is one. With a much larger clone just one base away, this may be a read error. The rearrangement uses TRBV18 and TRBJ2-1, with a possible D match to TRBD1 (6 bases). The CDR3 runs 12 residues. Trimming removed 6 bases at V and 10 bases at J, with 13 bases between. Germline loops: CDR1 KGHSH, CDR2 LQKENI. The CDR3 coding sequence is TGTGCCAGCTCGCGGACAGATAGAGAGCAGTTCTTC. It translates to CASSRTDREQFF.

The sample holds many counts of this clonotype. The V call is TRBV12-3 or TRBV12-4, the J call TRBJ2-3; D is ambiguous. This CDR3 spans 15 amino acids. With 3 bases removed from V and 0 bases from J, the gap between germline ends came to 10 bases. The CDR3 nucleotides are TGTGCCAGCAGTTTCCCTCACATAAGCACAGATACGCAGTATTTT. Its protein product is CASSFPHISTDTQYF.

The chain has TRBV20-1 and TRBJ2-7; TRBD1 might be the D (6 bases). The CDR3 length is 12 residues. V lost 6 bases and J 2 bases, leaving 11 bases between the germline ends. Germline V gene data show CDR1 as DFQATT and CDR2 as SNEGSKA (reference sequence). The CDR3 bases are TGCAGTGCCCCGGACAGAACCTACGAGCAGTACTTC. It codes for CSAPDRTYEQYF.

This clonotype has only a few counts. The chain has TRBV29-1 and TRBJ2-7; 7 nucleotides agree with TRBD1. The CDR3 is 12 amino acids. V shed 5 bases, J shed 2 bases, and the junction held 3 bases outside the gene matches. Germline V CDR1 and CDR2: SQVTM, ANQGSEA. CDR3 sequence reads: CSVLGQPYEQYF. The CDR3 region has the DNA TGCAGCGTTTTGGGACAGCCCTACGAGCAGTACTTC.

This clonotype was detected ten times or more. The chain links TRBV30 to TRBJ1-4; maybe TRBD1 (5 bases). The V gene lost 3 bases and the J gene lost 0 bases, with 14 bases spanning the gap. The CDR3 contains 16 residues. Germline assignment: CDR1 GTSNPN and CDR2 SVGIG (reference sequence). CDR3 in amino acids: CAWSIMQGTTNEKLFF. The CDR3 DNA sequence: TGTGCCTGGAGCATTATGCAGGGCACAACTAATGAAAAACTGTTTTTT.